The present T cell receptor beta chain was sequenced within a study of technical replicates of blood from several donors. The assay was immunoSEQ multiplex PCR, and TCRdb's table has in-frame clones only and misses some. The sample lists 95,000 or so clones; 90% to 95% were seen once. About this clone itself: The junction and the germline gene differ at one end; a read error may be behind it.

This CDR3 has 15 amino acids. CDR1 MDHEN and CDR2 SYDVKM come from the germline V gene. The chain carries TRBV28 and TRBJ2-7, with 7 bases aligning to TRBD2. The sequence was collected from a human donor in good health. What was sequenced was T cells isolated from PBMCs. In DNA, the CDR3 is TGTGCCAGCAGTTTAACGGGACCGGGACCCCGGGAGGTTAACTTC. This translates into CASSLTGPGPREVNF.